The clone carrying this T cell receptor beta chain has a single count. Measured with immunoSEQ multiplex PCR; TCRdb has only the in-frame clones, and not every one. The sample shows approximately 160,000 clones, more than 85% of them seen only once. The data are from a study of control samples from healthy donors and cancer patients. Germline V gene sequence: CDR1 SGHVS, CDR2 FQNEAQ. This CDR3 is built from 12 residues. Deletions cut 2 bases from V and 5 bases from J, with 7 bases between. The sample taken for sequencing was blood. V gene TRBV7-8 combines with J gene TRBJ2-7; perhaps TRBD2 as D (5 bases). The clonotype was recovered from a woman between 40 and 50 years old in good health. The CDR3 loop reads CASSLLAHEQYF. Written as DNA, the CDR3 is TGTGCCAGCAGCTTACTAGCACACGAGCAGTACTTC. The variable domain in full, completed from reference TRBV7-8 and TRBJ2-7, reads GAGVSQSPRYKVAKRGQDVALRCDPISGHVSLFWYQQALGQGPEFLTYFQNEAQLDKSGLPSDRFFAERPEGSVSTLKIQRTQQEDSAVYLCASSLLAHEQYFGPGTRLTVT.